One and the same sample provided the 21 T cell receptor beta chains below, sequenced in a study of molecular identifiers for immune sequencing clone quantification. TCRdb re-called the PCR reads with MiXCR, one entry per CDR3 protein. The top ten clones hold 6.5% to 9% of a sample with just over 40,000 distinct CDR3 sequences, approximately 17% of them seen once. The sequenced sample consisted of naive CD8+ T cells from blood, with Jurkat cell RNA spiked in. The subset here: FACS-sorted CD8+CD4-CCR7+CD45RA+ naive T cells. All receptors come from a human donor in good health. Some libraries in this study had Jurkat cell RNA spiked in.

At least ten counts were recorded for this clonotype. The rearrangement uses TRBV4-3 and TRBJ2-1; tentatively, D is TRBD2 (6 bases). This CDR3 comprises 17 residues. Germline V gene lookup returns CDR1 LGHNA and CDR2 YSLEER. Trimming removed 1 base from V and 0 bases from J, with 13 bases in between. The CDR3 loop is CASSQVLAGSSYNEQFF. The CDR3 DNA reads as TGCGCCAGCAGCCAAGTCCTGGCGGGGAGCTCCTACAATGAGCAGTTCTTC.

The gene calls are TRBV20-1 and TRBJ2-1, with TRBD2 matching 8 bases. CDR1 DFQATT and CDR2 SNEGSKA come from the germline V gene (reference sequence). Unmatched junction bases numbered 4, after V lost 4 bases and J lost 2 bases. CDR3 length: 14 amino acids. The CDR3 loop reads CSAKLAGTYNEQFF. The CDR3 coding sequence is TGCAGTGCTAAATTAGCGGGAACCTACAATGAGCAGTTCTTC.

This clonotype came up many times. The chain employs TRBV29-1 and TRBJ2-1; TRBD2 matches 7 bases. V was clipped by 2 bases and J by 0 bases; unmatched bases: 7. Germline values: CDR1 SQVTM, CDR2 ANQGSEA. The CDR3 runs 16 residues. The CDR3 loop reads CSVETGEGSSYNEQFF. The CDR3, as DNA: TGCAGCGTTGAAACGGGGGAGGGGAGCTCCTACAATGAGCAGTTCTTC.

V gene TRBV12-3 or TRBV12-4 combines with J gene TRBJ2-3, with TRBD2 matching 10 bases. The CDR3 sequence is 18 residues long. Trimming took 7 bases from V and 3 from J; bases not matched to a gene: 16. CDR3 protein: CASKLGRGTSAFTDTQYF. CDR3 in DNA: TGTGCCAGCAAACTTGGGAGGGGGACTAGCGCATTTACAGATACGCAGTATTTT.

This clonotype came up many times. The CDR3, as DNA: TGTGCCAGCAGCGTTAATCCGGGACAAACGAACTATGGCTACACCTTC. Amino acids: CASSVNPGQTNYGYTF. The rearrangement joins TRBV9 to TRBJ1-2, with D maybe TRBD1 (6 bases). Looked up from germline, CDR1 is SGDLS and CDR2 is YYNGEE. Trimming stripped 2 bases from V and 2 bases from J, with 16 bases between. CDR3 length: 16 amino acids.

In regard to this clonotype: This may stem from a read error, because a much larger clone lies one nucleotide away. V usage is TRBV7-2 and J usage is TRBJ1-6, with D maybe TRBD1 (5 bases). The CDR3 is 11 residues long. Germline loops: CDR1 SGHTA, CDR2 FQGNSA. CDR3 nucleotides: TGTGCCGGCAGCGGGGGGGGGCCCCTCCACTTT. Its protein product is CAGSGGGPLHF.

In this sample, this clonotype turned up many times. This chain connects TRBV23-1 to TRBJ2-2; the match to TRBD1 covers 9 bases. TRBV23-1 is annotated as an ORF whose role is uncertain. V trimming: 2 bases; J trimming: 2 bases; junction bases outside the gene matches: 6. The CDR3 sequence is 17 residues long. CDR3 in amino acids: CASSQETGGGNTGELFF. CDR3 DNA: TGCGCCAGCAGTCAAGAGACAGGGGGTGGAAACACCGGGGAGCTGTTTTTT.

The chain links TRBV5-5 to TRBJ2-1; no firm D call. Deletions cut 0 bases from V and 8 bases from J, with 9 bases between. This CDR3 region has 13 residues. In germline, CDR1 is SGHKS, CDR2 YYEKEE (reference sequence). CDR3 loop: CASSLALAYEQFF. DNA of the CDR3: TGTGCCAGCAGCTTGGCCCTTGCCTATGAGCAGTTCTTC.

This clonotype appeared many times. This chain links TRBV9 with TRBJ2-2; TRBD1 matches 7 bases. The CDR3 loop spans 16 amino acids. Germline trimming cut 0 bases from V and 0 bases from J; bases unmatched to any gene: 2. The germline V gene has CDR1 SGDLS and CDR2 YYNGEE. CDR3 bases: TGTGCCAGCAGCGTAGAAGGACAGGCGAACACCGGGGAGCTGTTTTTT. Protein product: CASSVEGQANTGELFF.

A few counts support this clonotype. The chain uses TRBV4-1 and TRBJ2-1; TRBD2 might be the D (6 bases). The CDR3 extends over 13 amino acids. Between the trimmed V and J ends, which lost 4 bases and 8 bases, there was a span of 12 bases. The germline V gene encodes CDR1 MGHRA and CDR2 YSYEKL. This CDR3 is CASSPTSSDEQFF. The CDR3 bases are TGCGCCAGCAGCCCTACCTCTAGCGATGAGCAGTTCTTC.

The table lists this clonotype with many counts. The chain combines TRBV12-3 or TRBV12-4 with TRBJ2-1, with 9 bases identical to TRBD2. The CDR3 runs to 16 residues. J was trimmed by 4 bases and V by 5 bases; bases with no gene match: 9. CDR3 amino acids: CASSLPTSGIYNEQFF. CDR3 bases: TGTGCCAGCAGTCTCCCGACTAGCGGTATTTACAATGAGCAGTTCTTC.

The table lists this clonotype with many counts. This chain joins TRBV7-8 and TRBJ2-1; D unresolved. V shed 5 bases and J shed 7 bases, with 9 bases lying between them. CDR1 is SGHVS and CDR2 is FQNEAQ in the germline V gene. The length of the CDR3 is 12 residues. The CDR3 loop is CASSLGLNEQFF. The DNA for the CDR3 is TGTGCCAGCAGCCTAGGCTTAAATGAGCAGTTCTTC.

This clonotype appeared many times. The chain links TRBV12-3 or TRBV12-4 to TRBJ2-7; 11 nucleotides agree with TRBD2. The J segment lost 0 bases and the V segment lost 0 bases, leaving 4 bases of the junction unmatched. The CDR3 totals 17 residues. CDR3 sequence: CASSLAEGLADSYEQYF. CDR3 nucleotides: TGTGCCAGCAGTTTAGCCGAGGGACTAGCGGACTCCTACGAGCAGTACTTC.

The chain carries TRBV7-3 and TRBJ2-1; D not certain. V was trimmed by 2 bases and J by 8 bases, leaving 7 bases between them. Germline CDR1 is SGHTA and CDR2 is FQGTGA. This CDR3 region has 12 residues. The CDR3 sequence: CASSLPGDEQFF. The CDR3 DNA follows: TGTGCCAGCAGCTTACCGGGCGATGAGCAGTTCTTC.

This clonotype has a count of ten or more. The CDR3 nucleotides are TGTGCCAGCAGCCTTGACATAGGTCCAAGGGCTCAGCCCCAGCATTTT. Translated: CASSLDIGPRAQPQHF. The chain employs TRBV7-8 and TRBJ1-5; D ambiguous. CDR1 SGHVS and CDR2 FQNEAQ come from the germline V gene. This CDR3 is built from 16 residues. Trimming pared 5 bases from V and 6 bases from J, leaving 20 bases between.

V gene TRBV7-9 combines with J gene TRBJ2-3, with 7 bases aligning to TRBD2. Trimming took 4 bases from V and 8 from J; bases not matched to a gene: 12. The CDR3 has 15 residues. The germline CDR1 and CDR2 sequences are SEHNR and FQNEAQ (reference sequence). CDR3 region: CASSSLAGPAGTQYF. The CDR3 DNA reads as TGTGCCAGCAGCTCTTTAGCGGGCCCAGCAGGTACGCAGTATTTT.

There are a few counts of this clonotype. CDR3 nucleotides: TGTGCCAGCAGTGGTTTCGGTCCCAACGGGAGTTGGGATACGCAGTATTTT. It translates to CASSGFGPNGSWDTQYF. The rearrangement links TRBV6-1 to TRBJ2-3, with D tentatively TRBD2 (6 bases). CDR3 length: 17 residues. Trimming pared 4 bases from V and 6 bases from J, leaving 23 bases between. Germline-derived CDR1 and CDR2 are MNHNS and SASEGT.

Ten or more counts support this clonotype. This sequence joins TRBV14 and TRBJ2-7; D unclear. The CDR3 totals 13 residues. The V gene lost 4 bases and the J gene lost 3 bases, with 10 bases spanning the gap. Germline V gene sequence: CDR1 SGHDN, CDR2 FVKESK. CDR3 DNA sequence: TGTGCCAGCAGCCCCCAAAACGGCTACGAGCAGTACTTC. This translates into CASSPQNGYEQYF.

This clonotype has more than one count but fewer than ten. A single base separates this from a much larger clone, so it may be a read error. V usage is TRBV7-2 and J usage is TRBJ2-7; the D call may be TRBD1 or TRBD2 (5 bases each). Germline loops: CDR1 SGHTA, CDR2 FQGNSA. The CDR3 loop spans 18 amino acids. CDR3: CASSLSGTLMSRAYEQCF. For the CDR3, the DNA is TGTGCCAGCAGCTTGTCCGGGACGCTCATGAGCAGAGCCTACGAGCAGTGCTTC. Variable domain in full (rest from reference TRBV7-2 and TRBJ2-7): GAGVSQSPSNKVTEKGKDVELRCDPISGHTALYWYRQSLGQGLEFLIYFQGNSAPDKSGLPSDRFSAERTGGSVSTLTIQRTQQEDSAVYLCASSLSGTLMSRAYEQCFGPGTRLTVT.

This clonotype was found many times. The V gene is TRBV9, the J gene TRBJ2-1; possibly TRBD2 for D (5 bases). CDR3 size: 17 residues. The V end lost 4 bases, the J end lost 4 bases, and 21 bases lay between the germline ends. CDR1 is SGDLS and CDR2 is YYNGEE in the germline V gene. The CDR3 sequence: CASSLRTQESGYNEQFF. The CDR3 DNA reads TGTGCCAGCAGCCTCCGGACTCAGGAAAGTGGGTACAATGAGCAGTTCTTC.

This clonotype was picked up many times. The rearrangement joins TRBV20-1 to TRBJ2-1; D possibly uses TRBD1 or TRBD2 (6 bases each). This CDR3 spans 13 amino acids. Germline V gene lookup returns CDR1 DFQATT and CDR2 SNEGSKA (reference sequence). Trimming removed 3 bases from V and 10 bases from J, with 16 bases in between. The CDR3 sequence: CSARPTGRREQFF. Here the CDR3 DNA reads TGCAGTGCTAGGCCAACAGGGAGGCGGGAGCAGTTCTTC.